This T cell receptor beta chain was obtained from a study of T-cell reconstitution after alpha-beta-depleted transplantation in children. Unique molecular identifiers were incorporated into the prepared TCRbeta library. One entry per CDR3 protein, called by TCRdb with MiXCR from the PCR reads. The data hold roughly 220,000 distinct CDR3 sequences, with roughly a tenth observed a single time. In germline, CDR1 is SGHRS, CDR2 YFSETQ. The CDR3 runs to 14 residues. V gave up 5 bases and J gave up 0 bases, with 9 bases separating them. In this sample, this clonotype turned up many times. The material sequenced was PBMCs from the stem cell graft donor, taken from the stem cell graft. The rearrangement uses TRBV5-1 and TRBJ2-1, with D perhaps matching TRBD2 (6 bases). This receptor was taken from a human donor who donated a stem cell graft to a child with SCID. CDR3 sequence reads: CASSRGSSYNEQFF. CDR3 DNA sequence: TGCGCCAGCAGTCGGGGGAGCTCCTACAATGAGCAGTTCTTC.